This is a list of T cell receptor beta chains from one sample in a study of blood T cell repertoires in COVID-19. Sequenced by immunoSEQ multiplex PCR; TCRdb stores in-frame clones only, minus some. In the table there are approximately 40,000 clones, approximately 86% of which are singletons. What was sequenced was peripheral blood. Every receptor here comes from a man aged 50-59 years in a cohort sampled during active COVID-19. Each CDR3 is given with its conserved first and last residue. Fields, in order: D gene, clone size, V gene, J gene, CDR3 DNA, CDR3 protein. A D gene is named only where the DNA matches it firmly. For some rows the clone size is stated as once, few or many, or as a class when expanded; others skip it.

TRBD1	NA	TRBV6-6	TRBJ1-1	TGTGCCAGCAGTTACTCCCGGACAGGGAACACTGAAGCTTTCTTT	CASSYSRTGNTEAFF
TRBD2	NA	TRBV4-3	TRBJ2-3	TGCGCCAGCAGCCAAGGTAGCGGGGGGGTCGGCACAGATACGCAGTATTTT	CASSQGSGGVGTDTQYF
NA	NA	TRBV11-2	TRBJ1-2	TGTGCCAGCAGCTTAGATACGGGGATTAACTATGGCTACACCTTC	CASSLDTGINYGYTF
TRBD1	NA	TRBV19	TRBJ1-1	TGTGCCAGTATACAGGGACAGGGAGCTGAAGCTTTCTTT	CASIQGQGAEAFF
TRBD1	NA	TRBV11-3	TRBJ2-7	TGTGCCAGCAGCCTGACAGGGGAAGAGTACGAGCAGTACTTC	CASSLTGEEYEQYF
NA	NA	TRBV11-2	TRBJ2-5	TGTGCCAGCAGCTTAGTCGCGGGGACCAGGGTAGAGACCCAGTACTTC	CASSLVAGTRVETQYF
TRBD2	NA	TRBV6-5	TRBJ2-1	TGTGCCAGCGGAGTCGGGGGGACTCCTTACAATGAGCAGTTCTTC	CASGVGGTPYNEQFF
TRBD1	NA	TRBV6-5	TRBJ2-1	TGTGCCAGCAGTTCAGACAGGGAACAGGGGAATGAGCAGTTCTTC	CASSSDREQGNEQFF
NA	NA	TRBV13	TRBJ2-1	TGTGCCAGCAGCTTTAAAACAGAGCAGTTCTTC	CASSFKTEQFF
NA	NA	TRBV6-5	TRBJ2-7	TGTGCCAGCAGTTACACCTCTAGCGACGAGCAGTACTTC	CASSYTSSDEQYF
NA	NA	TRBV7-9	TRBJ1-1	TGTGCCAGCAGCACTCTACCAAGGGGCGAAAAGGGGACTGAAGCTTTCTTT	CASSTLPRGEKGTEAFF
NA	NA	TRBV6-5	TRBJ1-5	TGTGCCAGCAGTTCAGGGATGCTGAGCAATCAGCCCCAGCATTTT	CASSSGMLSNQPQHF
NA	NA	TRBV6-1	TRBJ2-2	TGTGCCAGCAGTGAAGCACACACAGGGTGGAACACCGGGGAGCTGTTTTTT	CASSEAHTGWNTGELFF
TRBD2	NA	TRBV24-1	TRBJ2-1	TGTGCCACCAGTGATTTGACTAGCGGGGGCAATGAGCAGTTCTTC	CATSDLTSGGNEQFF
TRBD1	NA	TRBV30	TRBJ2-7	TGTGCCTGCAAAGGGACAGAATTATACGAGCAGTACTTC	CACKGTELYEQYF
NA	NA	TRBV9	TRBJ2-5	TGTGCCAGCAGCGTGGGAGTGGGCCAAGAGACCCAGTACTTC	CASSVGVGQETQYF
TRBD2	NA	TRBV19	TRBJ2-1	TGTGCCAGTGTGTCTGCGGGAGGTACCTACAATGAGCAGTTCTTC	CASVSAGGTYNEQFF
TRBD1	NA	TRBV4-1	TRBJ1-2	TGCGCCAGCAGCCCGACAGGGGCTGGGGGCTACACCTTC	CASSPTGAGGYTF
NA	NA	TRBV19	TRBJ1-6	TGTGCCAGTATTGGGCAGATCAGTGATAATTCACCCCTCCACTTT	CASIGQISDNSPLHF
TRBD1	NA	TRBV18	TRBJ2-2	TGTGCCAGCTCACCGAAACAGGGGACACCCACCGGGGAGCTGTTTTTT	CASSPKQGTPTGELFF
NA	NA	TRBV4-1	TRBJ2-1	TGCGCCAGCAGCCAAGAAGGGGGGGCCGTGAGCTCCTACAATGAGCAGTTCTTC	CASSQEGGAVSSYNEQFF
NA	once	TRBV7-7	TRBJ1-1	TGTGCTAGCAGCTCAGGGGTGAACACTGAAGCTTTCTTT	CASSSGVNTEAFF
NA	NA	TRBV5-3	TRBJ2-2	TGTGCCAGAAGCTTGGACTCCGGCGGGGAGCTGTTTTTT	CARSLDSGGELFF